The clone carrying this TCR beta chain was observed a single time. What it binds is not known. The record originates from a study of identical twins. Whole-study findings and limits: Excess low generation probability was seen in twin-shared out-of-frame alpha sequences. Memory repertoires lacked the insertion deficit that abundant cord blood beta clonotypes showed.

TCRdb itself ran the 5' RACE reads through MiXCR, one entry per CDR3 protein. The data contain fewer than 650,000 distinct CDR3 sequences, 7% to 7.5% of them seen just once; the ten biggest clones take up roughly 1.6%. Trimming removed 4 bases at V and 8 bases at J, with 14 bases between. This CDR3 is 13 amino acids long. The sample was also linked to a second study, of yellow fever vaccine responses in identical twins.

Specimen: PBMCs. The TCR was taken from a woman in her late teens or twenties in good health. This chain uses TRBV12-3 or TRBV12-4 with TRBJ1-2; possible D gene TRBD1, 6 bases. CDR3 in amino acids: CASSSQGLDGYTF. As DNA, the CDR3 is TGTGCCAGCAGTTCACAGGGCCTTGACGGCTACACCTTC.